A single sample gave rise to the 27 T cell receptor beta chains below, sequenced in a study of T cell clones after liver transplantation. TCRdb's table, derived via immunoSEQ multiplex PCR, lists solely in-frame clones and lacks some. The table has around 100,000 clones, under 90% seen once. The sample in question was CD4+ T cells from blood, obtained approximately 4 years after liver transplant. The source is a human patient who received a liver transplant. Some T cells could come from the graft donor.

V and J are TRBV9 and TRBJ2-2, with 9 bases matching TRBD2. CDR1 and CDR2 (germline): SGDLS, YYNGEE. The CDR3 contains 16 residues. Trimming at V came to 2 bases and at J to 6 bases, leaving 8 bases not matched to a gene. CDR3 sequence: CASSVLAGGLSGELFF. CDR3 coding DNA: TGTGCCAGCAGCGTTCTGGCGGGAGGGTTATCCGGGGAGCTGTTTTTT.

The table lists this clone with a count of one. At the DNA level, this CDR3 is encoded by other sequences in the same sample as well. CDR3 protein: CASSSGGEAFF. The DNA for the CDR3 is TGTGCCAGCAGCTCCGGGGGTGAAGCTTTCTTT. The chain links TRBV7-9 to TRBJ1-1; the D gene is possibly TRBD1 (5 bases). Trimming took 4 bases from V and 7 from J, leaving 7 bases between them. Germline CDR1 and CDR2: SEHNR and FQNEAQ (reference sequence). This CDR3 has 11 amino acids.

V usage is TRBV10-3 and J usage is TRBJ2-7, with 16 nucleotides matching TRBD2. Losses at the gene ends were 6 bases for V and 4 bases for J; bases not matched to a gene: 12. Germline V lookup: CDR1 ENHRY, CDR2 SYGVKD. The CDR3 extends over 18 amino acids. The CDR3 here is CAISDPGTSGGARYEQYF. The CDR3 coding sequence is TGTGCCATCAGCGACCCCGGGACTAGCGGGGGGGCCCGGTACGAGCAGTACTTC.

This chain connects TRBV2 to TRBJ2-2, with 14 bases fitting TRBD2. The germline V gene has CDR1 SNHLY and CDR2 FYNNEI. The CDR3 totals 18 residues. J gave up 4 bases and V 6 bases, and 10 bases lay outside the gene matches. The CDR3 DNA is TGTGCCAGCAGACCCGGGACTAGCGGGGGCGGTCGCACCGGGGAGCTGTTTTTT. Translated, it gives CASRPGTSGGGRTGELFF.

V is TRBV9 and J is TRBJ2-7, with unresolved D. This CDR3 contains 15 residues. The germline gives CDR1 SGDLS, CDR2 YYNGEE. The germline V and J ends were trimmed by 0 bases and 0 bases, with 10 bases remaining between them. CDR3 sequence: CASSVGRISSYEQYF. CDR3 nucleotide sequence: TGTGCCAGCAGCGTAGGCAGGATTAGCTCCTACGAGCAGTACTTC.

The chain couples TRBV4-2 to TRBJ1-2; possible D gene TRBD1, 5 bases. This CDR3 comprises 15 residues. Trimming left V 0 bases short and J 1 base short, with 9 bases between. Looked up from germline, CDR1 is LGHNA and CDR2 is YNFKEQ. CDR3 residues: CASSQETVLNYGYTF. CDR3 bases: TGTGCCAGCAGCCAAGAGACAGTCCTTAACTATGGCTACACCTTC.

This chain uses TRBV19 with TRBJ2-1, with 12 bases fitting TRBD2. V gave up 1 base and J gave up 8 bases; unmatched junction bases: 3. This CDR3 comprises 15 residues. Germline assignment: CDR1 LNHDA and CDR2 SQIVND (reference sequence). CDR3 bases: TGTGCCAGTAGTATAGCTAGCGGGAGGGCAGATGAGCAGTTCTTC. Translated, it gives CASSIASGRADEQFF.

The chain has TRBV29-1 and TRBJ2-2; perhaps TRBD2 as D (7 bases). CDR3 length: 16 amino acids. Germline V CDR1 and CDR2: SQVTM, ANQGSEA. The V and J ends lost 6 bases and 5 bases respectively, with 22 bases between them. The CDR3 nucleotides read TGCAGCGTGGGGACTACCCGGAGGGGGGGAACCGGGGAGCTGTTTTTT. Translation: CSVGTTRRGGTGELFF.

The rearrangement uses TRBV5-8 and TRBJ2-1, with 7 bases identical to TRBD1. With V trimmed by 5 bases and J by 5 bases, 4 bases remained unmatched. The CDR3 is made up of 13 amino acids. CDR1 and CDR2 from the germline V gene are SGHTS and YDEGEE. CDR3 in DNA: TGTGCCAGCAGACGGACAGGAAACAATGAGCAGTTCTTC. It yields the protein CASRRTGNNEQFF.

The V and J genes are TRBV5-4 and TRBJ2-2, with D maybe TRBD1 (6 bases). CDR3 size: 15 residues. V gave up 4 bases and J gave up 7 bases, with 17 bases separating them. Germline values: CDR1 SGHNT, CDR2 YYREEE (reference sequence). CDR3 bases: TGTGCCAGCAGCACCGGGGAGAGGGGGAGCGGGGAGCTGTTTTTT. This translates into CASSTGERGSGELFF.

The V and J genes are TRBV28 and TRBJ2-2; 13 nucleotides line up with TRBD2. The CDR3 sequence is 16 residues long. V lost 6 bases to trimming and J lost 7 bases; unmatched junction nucleotides: 8. CDR1 is MDHEN, CDR2 SYDVKM, per germline. The CDR3 nucleotides are TGTGCCAGCAGAAAACCGGGACTAGCGGGACACGGGGAGCTGTTTTTT. Its translation: CASRKPGLAGHGELFF. Variable domain in full (rest from reference TRBV28 and TRBJ2-2): DVKVTQSSRYLVKRTGEKVFLECVQDMDHENMFWYRQDPGLGLRLIYFSYDVKMKEKGDIPEGYSVSREKKERFSLILESASTNQTSMYLCASRKPGLAGHGELFFGEGSRLTVL.

The rearrangement links TRBV7-9 to TRBJ2-4, with 8 bases lining up with TRBD1. This CDR3 comprises 15 residues. The V and J ends lost 5 bases and 6 bases, in that order; junction bases with no gene match: 9. CDR1 is SEHNR, CDR2 FQNEAQ, per germline (reference sequence). CDR3 protein: CASSPTGVKGNIQYF. CDR3 DNA: TGTGCCAGCAGCCCGACAGGGGTTAAGGGAAACATTCAGTACTTC.

The V gene is TRBV27, the J gene TRBJ2-7; D is possibly TRBD1 or TRBD2 (5 bases each). Germline CDR1 reads MNHEY; CDR2 reads SMNVEV (reference sequence). The CDR3 is 14 residues long. V was trimmed by 4 bases and J by 2 bases, leaving 12 bases between them. CDR3 sequence (DNA): TGTGCCAGCAGTTCTAGCACGGGACCCTACGAGCAGTACTTC. Translating gives CASSSSTGPYEQYF.

This chain joins TRBV21-1 and TRBJ2-1; the table's TRBD2 call for D was not verified on the DNA. TRBV21-1 is annotated as a pseudogene. The CDR3 contains 15 residues. The CDR3 sequence is CASSTSGGANNEQFF. CDR3 nucleotide sequence: TGTGCCAGCAGCACTAGCGGGGGGGCCAACAATGAGCAGTTCTTC.

The chain is built from TRBV6-6 and TRBJ1-2, with 7 bases matching TRBD1. The CDR3 is 16 residues long. Germline values: CDR1 MNHNY, CDR2 SVGAGI (reference sequence). V was pared by 0 bases and J by 5 bases, with 9 bases of the junction left unmatched. The CDR3 sequence: CASSYSPRQGIYGYTF. CDR3 DNA sequence: TGTGCCAGCAGTTACTCCCCCCGACAGGGAATTTATGGCTACACCTTC.

The sample holds one count of this clone. The V gene is TRBV7-3, the J gene TRBJ2-2; possible D gene TRBD1, 6 bases. Germline values: CDR1 SGHTA, CDR2 FQGTGA. There are 14 residues in the CDR3. Between the trimmed V and J ends, which lost 5 bases and 6 bases, there was a span of 13 bases. In DNA, the CDR3 is TGTGCCAGCAGCGGTGGACAGTCTGCCGGGGAGCTGTTTTTT. This codes for CASSGGQSAGELFF. The full variable domain, rest sourced from reference TRBV7-3 and TRBJ2-2, is GAGVSQTPSNKVTEKGKYVELRCDPISGHTALYWYRQSLGQGPEFLIYFQGTGAADDSGLPNDRFFAVRPEGSVSTLKIQRTERGDSAVYLCASSGGQSAGELFFGEGSRLTVL.

The chain carries TRBV28 and TRBJ1-2, with D uncertain. The germline V gene encodes CDR1 MDHEN and CDR2 SYDVKM. V gave up 7 bases and J gave up 3 bases, with 9 bases separating them. The CDR3 covers 12 residues. CDR3 amino acids: CASTGPYYGYTF. DNA of the CDR3: TGTGCCAGCACCGGACCATACTATGGCTACACCTTC.

The rearrangement joins TRBV30 to TRBJ2-2; D ambiguous. The ends were cut back, 8 bases at V and 0 bases at J, with 16 bases in the middle. This CDR3 contains 15 residues. Germline V CDR1 and CDR2: GTSNPN, SVGIG (reference sequence). The CDR3 DNA reads as TGTGCCCGACGAGATACTAACGCGAACACCGGGGAGCTGTTTTTT. Translation: CARRDTNANTGELFF.

The genes are TRBV7-2 and TRBJ2-2; 8 bases align to TRBD1. The V segment lost 1 base and the J segment 6 bases; nucleotides outside the gene matches: 4. Looked up from germline, CDR1 is SGHTA and CDR2 is FQGNSA. This CDR3 spans 15 amino acids. This CDR3 reads CASSLVRGPSGELFF. The CDR3 coding sequence is TGTGCCAGCAGCTTAGTCAGGGGGCCGTCCGGGGAGCTGTTTTTT.

V usage is TRBV28 and J usage is TRBJ1-2; no clear D. The V end lost 7 bases, the J end lost 4 bases, and 19 bases lay between the germline ends. Germline V gene lookup returns CDR1 MDHEN and CDR2 SYDVKM. This CDR3 spans 15 amino acids. The CDR3 spells CASNLRQLGSYGYTF. CDR3 coding DNA: TGTGCCAGCAATCTAAGGCAGCTCGGATCCTATGGCTACACCTTC.

This chain links TRBV25-1 with TRBJ2-1; tentatively, D is TRBD1 or TRBD2 (5 bases each). Trimming removed 5 bases at V and 9 bases at J, with 11 bases between. This CDR3 is 12 amino acids long. Germline V gene data show CDR1 as MGHDK and CDR2 as SYGVNS. The CDR3 nucleotides read TGTGCCAGCAGTCCGGGGCTGAGTGAGCAGTTCTTC. Amino acids: CASSPGLSEQFF.

The V and J genes are TRBV2 and TRBJ1-2; TRBD1 might be the D (5 bases). Germline V gene sequence: CDR1 SNHLY, CDR2 FYNNEI. The V end was cut by 1 base, the J end by 4 bases, with 7 bases between. The CDR3 runs 13 residues. CDR3 in DNA: TGTGCCAGCAGTGAAGGGGGGGGCTATGGCTACACCTTC. Its protein product is CASSEGGGYGYTF.

This sequence joins TRBV4-2 and TRBJ2-3, with TRBD2 matching over 7 bases. The CDR3 totals 16 residues. Trimming cost V 3 bases and J 3 bases; bases outside gene matches: 9. Looked up from germline, CDR1 is LGHNA and CDR2 is YNFKEQ. As DNA, the CDR3 is TGTGCCAGCAGCCAGGGTGAAGGACTAGGGACAGATACGCAGTATTTT. The encoded protein is CASSQGEGLGTDTQYF.

The V gene is TRBV6-5, the J gene TRBJ2-6; a possible D gene is TRBD1 (5 bases). The germline V gene encodes CDR1 MNHEY and CDR2 SVGAGI. V was clipped by 6 bases and J by 3 bases, with 9 bases between them. This CDR3 is 14 amino acids long. The CDR3: CASRPGNGANVLTF. Here the CDR3 DNA reads TGTGCCAGCAGACCAGGGAATGGGGCCAACGTCCTGACTTTC.

The rearrangement uses TRBV18 and TRBJ1-3; D unresolved. The CDR3 is 15 residues long. The V gene lost 3 bases and the J gene lost 0 bases, with 9 bases spanning the gap. Germline assignment: CDR1 KGHSH and CDR2 LQKENI. CDR3 region: CASSPQTHSGNTIYF. Written as DNA, the CDR3 is TGTGCCAGCTCACCCCAGACCCACTCTGGAAACACCATATATTTT.

The CDR3 DNA is TGTGCCAGCAGCTTACCGGGACAGTATAATGAAAAACTGTTTTTT. Its protein is CASSLPGQYNEKLFF. The chain carries TRBV11-2 and TRBJ1-4, with TRBD1 matching 7 bases. The CDR3 has 15 amino acids. Germline V CDR1 and CDR2: SGHAT, FQNNGV. The ends lost 2 bases at V and 4 bases at J; junction bases unmatched: 4.

The CDR3 coding sequence is TGTGCCAGCAGCTTATCAGCCACCACAGCGGGAGGTTTCTACGAGCAGTACTTC. As protein: CASSLSATTAGGFYEQYF. The chain has TRBV7-2 and TRBJ2-7; 9 bases line up with TRBD2. The CDR3 is 18 amino acids. Germline trimming cut 2 bases from V and 3 bases from J; bases unmatched to any gene: 14. The V gene's germline CDR1 is SGHTA and CDR2 FQGNSA.